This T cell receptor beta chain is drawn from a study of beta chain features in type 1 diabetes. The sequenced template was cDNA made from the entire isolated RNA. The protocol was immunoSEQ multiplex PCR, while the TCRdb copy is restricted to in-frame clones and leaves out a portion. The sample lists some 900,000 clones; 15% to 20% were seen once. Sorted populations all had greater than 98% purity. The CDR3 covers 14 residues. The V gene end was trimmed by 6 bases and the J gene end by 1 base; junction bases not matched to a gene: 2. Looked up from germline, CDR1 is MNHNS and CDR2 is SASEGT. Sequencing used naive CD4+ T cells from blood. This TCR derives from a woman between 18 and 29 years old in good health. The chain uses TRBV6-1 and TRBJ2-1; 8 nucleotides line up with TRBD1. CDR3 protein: CASSGQGSYNEQFF. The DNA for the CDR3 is TGTGCCAGCAGCGGACAGGGATCCTACAATGAGCAGTTCTTC.